These T cell receptor beta chains were read from a single sample in a study of blood T cell repertoires in COVID-19. Libraries were prepared by immunoSEQ multiplex PCR; TCRdb keeps only in-frame clonotypes and omits some of them. The data contain around 50,000 clones, more than 70% of them seen just once; the ten biggest clones take up around 23%. The sample taken for sequencing was peripheral blood. The receptors come from a woman older than 75 with acute or convalescent COVID-19. CDR3s include the opening cysteine and the closing phenylalanine or tryptophan. D genes are given only for firm matches. Rows may omit the clone size; those that give it use once, few, many or a size class.

v_call	clone_size	d_call	j_call	cdr3_aa	cdr3_nt
TRBV15	NA	TRBD1	TRBJ1-6	CATSRGDRNSPLHF	TGTGCCACCAGCAGAGGGGACAGAAATTCACCCCTCCACTTT
TRBV5-1	NA	TRBD1	TRBJ2-3	CASREGASDTQYF	TGCGCCAGCAGAGAGGGGGCCTCCGATACGCAGTATTTT
TRBV11-2	NA	TRBD2	TRBJ2-1	CASSLHLRTSSNNEQFF	TGTGCCAGCAGCTTACACCTGAGGACTAGTTCGAACAATGAGCAGTTCTTC
TRBV5-4	NA	TRBD1	TRBJ1-1	CASSLAGTGSNTEAFF	TGTGCCAGCAGCTTGGCCGGGACAGGGAGTAACACTGAAGCTTTCTTT
TRBV5-1	NA	NA	TRBJ2-1	CASSLVPTGLNNEQFF	TGCGCCAGCAGCTTGGTCCCCACAGGGCTCAACAATGAGCAGTTCTTC
TRBV3-1/TRBV3-2	NA	TRBD2	TRBJ2-2	CASSVSGRTGELFF	TGTGCCAGCAGCGTAAGCGGGAGGACCGGGGAGCTGTTTTTT
TRBV15	NA	NA	TRBJ2-1	CATSRVLDSRDEQFF	TGTGCCACCAGCAGGGTCTTGGACAGCCGGGATGAGCAGTTCTTC
TRBV5-1	NA	NA	TRBJ2-3	CASSPWTDDTQYF	TGCGCCAGCAGCCCCTGGACAGATGATACGCAGTATTTT
TRBV12-3/TRBV12-4	once	NA	TRBJ2-2	CASRRQSSGELFF	TGTGCCAGCAGAAGACAGAGCTCCGGGGAGCTGTTTTTT
TRBV6-5	few	NA	TRBJ2-2	CASSQGANTGELFF	TGTGCCAGTAGCCAAGGGGCGAACACCGGGGAGCTGTTTTTT
TRBV7-9	NA	TRBD2	TRBJ2-4	CASSSTSSGGGNIQYF	TGTGCCAGCAGCTCGACCTCTAGCGGGGGAGGAAACATTCAGTACTTC
TRBV4-1	many	NA	TRBJ2-1	CASSQHRGGKNNEQFF	TGCGCCAGCAGCCAACATCGTGGGGGGAAGAACAATGAGCAGTTCTTC
TRBV4-1	once	TRBD1	TRBJ1-2	CASSTGVRNGYTF	TGCGCCAGCAGCACAGGGGTTCGGAATGGCTACACCTTC
TRBV19	NA	TRBD1	TRBJ1-5	CASSSDRGRNQPQHF	TGTGCCAGTAGTTCCGACAGGGGTCGCAATCAGCCCCAGCATTTT
TRBV5-8	NA	TRBD1	TRBJ1-1	CASSFSTGLMNTEAFF	TGTGCCAGCAGCTTTTCGACAGGGCTGATGAACACTGAAGCTTTCTTT
TRBV6-5	once	TRBD1	TRBJ1-4	CASSYPTGNNEKLFF	TGTGCCAGCAGTTACCCGACAGGGAACAATGAAAAACTGTTTTTT
TRBV5-6	NA	TRBD2	TRBJ2-3	CASSLLPGRAGTDTQYF	TGTGCCAGCAGCTTGCTGCCCGGGAGAGCGGGGACAGATACGCAGTATTTT
TRBV9	NA	NA	TRBJ1-2	CASSVVGGYGYTF	TGTGCCAGCAGCGTAGTCGGGGGTTATGGCTACACCTTC
TRBV4-1	NA	NA	TRBJ2-5	CASSQDGIQETQYF	TGCGCCAGCAGCCAAGACGGTATACAAGAGACCCAGTACTTC
TRBV30	NA	TRBD1	TRBJ1-1	CAWSGQGANTEAFF	TGTGCCTGGAGTGGCCAGGGGGCGAACACTGAAGCTTTCTTT
TRBV3-1/TRBV3-2	NA	NA	TRBJ1-3	CASSLQGSGNTIYF	TGTGCCAGCAGCCTGCAGGGCTCTGGAAACACCATATATTTT
TRBV7-9	NA	NA	TRBJ2-3	CASSYGLLDTQYF	TGTGCCAGCAGTTATGGACTACTAGATACGCAGTATTTT
TRBV3-1/TRBV3-2	NA	NA	TRBJ1-3	CASSQMAQAGNTIYF	TGTGCCAGCAGCCAAATGGCCCAGGCTGGAAACACCATATATTTT
TRBV7-9	NA	NA	TRBJ1-3	CASSLRQDGNTIYF	TGTGCCAGCAGCTTAAGACAGGATGGAAACACCATATATTTT
TRBV9	NA	NA	TRBJ1-3	CASSVTTGSSGNTIYF	TGTGCCAGCAGCGTAACTACAGGATCCTCTGGAAACACCATATATTTT
TRBV11-2	NA	NA	TRBJ2-3	CASSLMTGTDTQYF	TGTGCCAGCAGCTTAATGACTGGGACAGATACGCAGTATTTT
TRBV18	NA	TRBD1	TRBJ2-1	CASSPNTGGISYEQFF	TGTGCCAGCTCGCCAAATACAGGGGGCATTTCGTATGAGCAGTTCTTC
TRBV5-1	NA	TRBD1	TRBJ1-2	CASSFETGGVDYGYTF	TGCGCCAGCAGCTTTGAGACAGGGGGCGTAGACTATGGCTACACCTTC
TRBV6-6	NA	TRBD1	TRBJ2-7	CASSPGQGTYEQYF	TGTGCCAGCAGTCCGGGACAGGGAACCTACGAGCAGTACTTC